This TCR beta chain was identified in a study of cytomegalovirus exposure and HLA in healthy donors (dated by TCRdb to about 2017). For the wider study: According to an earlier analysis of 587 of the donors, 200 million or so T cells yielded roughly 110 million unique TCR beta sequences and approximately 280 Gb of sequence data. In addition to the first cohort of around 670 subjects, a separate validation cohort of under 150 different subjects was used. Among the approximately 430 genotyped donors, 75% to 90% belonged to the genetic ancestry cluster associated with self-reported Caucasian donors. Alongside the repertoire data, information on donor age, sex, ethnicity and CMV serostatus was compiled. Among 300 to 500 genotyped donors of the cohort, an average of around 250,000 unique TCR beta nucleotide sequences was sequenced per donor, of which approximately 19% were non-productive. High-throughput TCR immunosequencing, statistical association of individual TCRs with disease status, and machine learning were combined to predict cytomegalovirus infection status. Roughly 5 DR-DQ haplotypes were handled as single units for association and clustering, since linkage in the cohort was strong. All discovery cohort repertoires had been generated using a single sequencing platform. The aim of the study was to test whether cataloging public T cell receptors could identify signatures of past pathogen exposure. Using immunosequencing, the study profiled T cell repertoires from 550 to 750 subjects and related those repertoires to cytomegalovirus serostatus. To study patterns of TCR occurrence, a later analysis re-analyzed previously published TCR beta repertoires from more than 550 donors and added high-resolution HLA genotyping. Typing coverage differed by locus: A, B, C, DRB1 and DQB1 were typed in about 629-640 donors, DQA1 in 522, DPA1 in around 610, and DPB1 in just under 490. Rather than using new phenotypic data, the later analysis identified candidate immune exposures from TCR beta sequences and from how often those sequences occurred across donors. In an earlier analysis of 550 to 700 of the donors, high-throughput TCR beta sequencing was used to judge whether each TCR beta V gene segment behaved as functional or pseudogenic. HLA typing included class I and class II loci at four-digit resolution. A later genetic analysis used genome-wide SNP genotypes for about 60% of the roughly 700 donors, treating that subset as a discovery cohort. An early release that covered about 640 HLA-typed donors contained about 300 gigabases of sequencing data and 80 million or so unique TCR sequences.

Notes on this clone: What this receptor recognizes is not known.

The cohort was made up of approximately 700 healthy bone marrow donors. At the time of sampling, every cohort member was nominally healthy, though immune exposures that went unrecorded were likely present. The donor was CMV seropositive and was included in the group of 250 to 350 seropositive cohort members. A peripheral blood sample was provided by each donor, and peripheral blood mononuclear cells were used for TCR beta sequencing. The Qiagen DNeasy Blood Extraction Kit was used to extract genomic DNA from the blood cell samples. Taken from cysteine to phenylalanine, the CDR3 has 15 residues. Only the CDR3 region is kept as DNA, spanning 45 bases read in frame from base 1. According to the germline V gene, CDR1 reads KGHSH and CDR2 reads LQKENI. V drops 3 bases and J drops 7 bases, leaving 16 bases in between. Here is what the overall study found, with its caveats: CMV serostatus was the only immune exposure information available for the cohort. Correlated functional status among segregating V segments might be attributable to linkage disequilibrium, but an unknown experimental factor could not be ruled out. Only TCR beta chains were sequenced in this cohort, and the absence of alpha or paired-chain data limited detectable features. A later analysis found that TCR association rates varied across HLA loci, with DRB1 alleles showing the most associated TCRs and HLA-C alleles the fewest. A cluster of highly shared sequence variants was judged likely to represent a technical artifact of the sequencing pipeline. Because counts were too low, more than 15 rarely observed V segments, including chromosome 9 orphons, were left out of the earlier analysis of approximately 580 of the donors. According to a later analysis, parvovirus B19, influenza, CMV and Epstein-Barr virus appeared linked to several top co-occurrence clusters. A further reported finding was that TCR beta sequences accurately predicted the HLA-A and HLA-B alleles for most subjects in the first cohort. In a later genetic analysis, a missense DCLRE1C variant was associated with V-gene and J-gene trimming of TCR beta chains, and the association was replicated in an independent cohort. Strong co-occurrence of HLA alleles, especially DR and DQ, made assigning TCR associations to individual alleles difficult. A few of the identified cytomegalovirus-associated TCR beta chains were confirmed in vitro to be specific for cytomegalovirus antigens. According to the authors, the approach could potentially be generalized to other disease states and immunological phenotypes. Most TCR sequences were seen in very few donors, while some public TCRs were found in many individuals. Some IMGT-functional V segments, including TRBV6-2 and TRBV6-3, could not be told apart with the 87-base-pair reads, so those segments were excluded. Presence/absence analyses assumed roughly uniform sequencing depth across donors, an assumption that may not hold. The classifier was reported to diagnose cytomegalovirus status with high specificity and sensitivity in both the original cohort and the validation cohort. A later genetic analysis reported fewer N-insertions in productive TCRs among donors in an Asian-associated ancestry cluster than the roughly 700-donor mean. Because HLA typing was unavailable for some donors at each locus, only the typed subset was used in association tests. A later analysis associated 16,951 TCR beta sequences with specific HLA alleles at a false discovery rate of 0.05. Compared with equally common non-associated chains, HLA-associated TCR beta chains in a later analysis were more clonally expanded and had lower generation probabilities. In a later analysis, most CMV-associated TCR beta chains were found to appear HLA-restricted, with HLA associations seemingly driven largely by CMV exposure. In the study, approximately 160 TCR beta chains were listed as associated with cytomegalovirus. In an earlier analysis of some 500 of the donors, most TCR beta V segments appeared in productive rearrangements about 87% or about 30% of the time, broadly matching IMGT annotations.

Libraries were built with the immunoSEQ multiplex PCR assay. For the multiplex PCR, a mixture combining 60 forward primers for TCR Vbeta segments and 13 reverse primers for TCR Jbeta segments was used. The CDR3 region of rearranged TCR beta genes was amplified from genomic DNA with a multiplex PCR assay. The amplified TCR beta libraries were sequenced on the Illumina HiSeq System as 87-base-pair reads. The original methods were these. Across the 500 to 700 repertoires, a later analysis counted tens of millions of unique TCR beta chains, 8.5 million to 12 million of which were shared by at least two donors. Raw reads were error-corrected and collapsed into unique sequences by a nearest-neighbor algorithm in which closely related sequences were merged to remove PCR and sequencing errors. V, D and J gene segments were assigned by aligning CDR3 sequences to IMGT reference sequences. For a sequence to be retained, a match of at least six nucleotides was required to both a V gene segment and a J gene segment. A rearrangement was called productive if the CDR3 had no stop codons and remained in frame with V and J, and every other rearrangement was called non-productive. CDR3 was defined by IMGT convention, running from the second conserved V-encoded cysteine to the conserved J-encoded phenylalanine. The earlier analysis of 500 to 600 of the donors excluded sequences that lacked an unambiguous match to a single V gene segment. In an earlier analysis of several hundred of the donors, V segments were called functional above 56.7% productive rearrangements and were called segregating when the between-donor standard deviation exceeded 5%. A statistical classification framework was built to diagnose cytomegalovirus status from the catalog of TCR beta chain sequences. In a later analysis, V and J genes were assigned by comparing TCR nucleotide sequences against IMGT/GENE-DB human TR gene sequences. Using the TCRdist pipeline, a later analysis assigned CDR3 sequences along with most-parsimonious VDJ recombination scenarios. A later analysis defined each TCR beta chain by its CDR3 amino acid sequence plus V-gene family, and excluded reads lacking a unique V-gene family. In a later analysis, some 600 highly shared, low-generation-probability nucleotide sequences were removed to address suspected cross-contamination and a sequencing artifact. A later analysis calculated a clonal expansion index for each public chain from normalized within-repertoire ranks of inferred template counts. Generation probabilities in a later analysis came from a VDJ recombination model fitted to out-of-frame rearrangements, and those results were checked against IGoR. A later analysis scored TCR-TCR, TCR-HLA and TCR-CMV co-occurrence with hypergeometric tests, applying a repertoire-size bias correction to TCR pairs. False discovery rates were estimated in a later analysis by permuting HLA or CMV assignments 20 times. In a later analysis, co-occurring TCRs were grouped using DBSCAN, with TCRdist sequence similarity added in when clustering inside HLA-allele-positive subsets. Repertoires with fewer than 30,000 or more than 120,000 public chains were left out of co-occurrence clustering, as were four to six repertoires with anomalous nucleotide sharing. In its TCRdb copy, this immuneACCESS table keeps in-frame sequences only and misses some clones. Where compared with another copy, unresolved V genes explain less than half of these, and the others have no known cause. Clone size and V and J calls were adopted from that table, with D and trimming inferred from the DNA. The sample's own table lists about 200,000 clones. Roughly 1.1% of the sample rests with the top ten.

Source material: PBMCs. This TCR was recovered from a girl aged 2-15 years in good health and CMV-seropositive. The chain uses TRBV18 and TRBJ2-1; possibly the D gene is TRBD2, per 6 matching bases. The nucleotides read TGTGCCAGCTCACCGGACCTAGGGAGGCGAAATGAGCAGTTCTTC. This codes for CASSPDLGRRNEQFF.